This TCR beta chain was found in a study of T-cell memory formation after mild COVID-19. TCRdb ran MiXCR on the 5' RACE reads and lists one entry per CDR3 protein. The repertoire holds hundreds of thousands of distinct CDR3 sequences, with 15% as singletons. This clonotype was counted between two and nine times. CDR3 length: 13 residues. The germline gives CDR1 SQVTM, CDR2 ANQGSEA. V shed 7 bases and J shed 5 bases, with 17 bases lying between them. This sequence originates from an adult woman who had mild COVID-19 (a few samples of this study predate the infection). Cell type and time point are not known. The sample consisted of PBMCs or a T cell subset sorted from them (not recorded which). The chain is built from TRBV29-1 and TRBJ1-1; perhaps TRBD1 as D (6 bases). As DNA, the CDR3 is TGCAGCGCCGTCAGGACAGTTCGGACTGAAGCTTTCTTT. It specifies CSAVRTVRTEAFF.